This TCR beta chain derives from a study of radiotherapy plus CTLA-4 blockade in lung cancer. Study-wide context: In under 20% of patients, objective responses were seen; around 34% had disease control. Study-wide results and caveats: Reports state that early shifts in blood T cell clones, with interferon-beta, best predicted response. Tumor-derived TCR clones expanded in blood after radiotherapy plus ipilimumab.

The repertoire was sequenced with immunoSEQ multiplex PCR; TCRdb's copy has only in-frame clones and lacks some. Of 50,000 to 85,000 clones in the sample, over 80% were seen once. Treatment of patients with chemo-refractory metastatic non-small-cell lung cancer consisted of focal radiation plus CTLA-4 blockade with ipilimumab. The CDR3 contains 16 residues. V shed 4 bases, J shed 5 bases, and the junction held 9 bases outside the gene matches. Germline CDR1 SGHAT, CDR2 FQNNGV. On this clone: Antigen specificity is unknown.

The source of this sequence is a human donor with non-small cell lung cancer who had a partial response to radiotherapy plus ipilimumab. The chain carries TRBV11-2 and TRBJ2-5; 11 nucleotides line up with TRBD2. The material sequenced was peripheral blood, taken from a patient treated with radiotherapy plus ipilimumab. This chain's CDR3 is CASSSILAGVRETQYF. DNA for the CDR3: TGTGCCAGCAGCTCTATACTAGCGGGAGTGAGGGAGACCCAGTACTTC. The whole variable domain, filled in from reference TRBV11-2 and TRBJ2-5, reads EAGVAQSPRYKIIEKRQSVAFWCNPISGHATLYWYQQILGQGPKLLIQFQNNGVVDDSQLPKDRFSAERLKGVDSTLKIQPAKLEDSAVYLCASSSILAGVRETQYFGPGTRLLVL.